The source of this TCR beta chain is a study of graft-versus-host responses after intestinal transplantation. Study as a whole: Each patient got anti-thymocyte globulin induction, then tacrolimus and steroids for about 3 years. Regarding the study as a whole: Allografts of one patient group, those with graft-donor T cell macrochimerism, had high graft-versus-host to host-versus-graft clonal ratios.

Germline V gene lookup returns CDR1 SGDLS and CDR2 YYNGEE. This CDR3 has 15 residues. The V gene end was trimmed by 4 bases and the J gene end by 1 base; junction bases not matched to a gene: 5. Details on this clone: The antigen is unknown.

The data were produced by immunoSEQ multiplex PCR, yet TCRdb's version contains in-frame clones alone and is incomplete. In the table there are some 110,000 clones, about nine tenths of which are singletons. The input for sequencing was unstimulated CD4+ T cells sorted from spleen or lymph node cells, taken before intestinal transplant. The clonotype was recovered from a human donor who received an intestinal transplant. This chain uses TRBV9 with TRBJ1-3, with 7 bases lining up with TRBD1. This CDR3 reads CASSLMTGSGNTIYF. The CDR3 DNA reads as TGTGCCAGCAGCCTAATGACAGGGTCTGGAAACACCATATATTTT.